The T cell receptor beta chain under discussion was sequenced for a study of spatial heterogeneity in lung cancer (dated by TCRdb to between 2018 and 2020). Background on the whole study: Beta-chain transcripts were consistently detected in greater numbers than alpha-chain transcripts, which likely reflected higher beta-chain transcript abundance. In the raw uncorrected reads, each unique combination of TCR and UMI appeared on average more than ten times. The study quantitatively compared TCR alpha and beta repertoires across multiple tumor regions, matched nontumor lung and blood in non-small cell lung cancer. The study linked features of the TCR repertoire to counts of nonsynonymous mutations, which were determined by whole-exome sequencing of tumor tissue. Both alpha and beta chains were TCR-sequenced in 200 or so tumor regions, under 80 matched nontumor lung samples and roughly 54 PBMC samples obtained at surgery. What the work shows at the level of the full study, not this receptor alone: Ubiquitous expanded tumor TCRs showed up in blood more often at tumor resection than at routine follow-up. Additional single-cell paired TCR alpha and beta sequencing was considered necessary to confirm, at a functional level, the hypothesis that regional TCRs recognize regional mutations.

The method behind the library was 5' RACE. Sequenced on a NextSeq 500. To allow correction of PCR and sequencing errors, the TCR library protocol tagged every TCR cDNA molecule with a unique molecular identifier. In the source study's methods: TCR identification, UMI-based error correction and CDR3 extraction were performed with Decombinator tools. Expanded TCRs were defined as those above a frequency of 2 per 1,000, corresponding to the top 1% of the tumor frequency distribution. Each repertoire was subsampled 100 times to 5,000 TCRs, after which Renyi diversity was computed with the R vegan package. CDR3 similarity networks were constructed using string-kernel similarity of amino acid triplets, with links drawn between CDR3s whose pairwise similarity was above 0.82. TCRdb itself trimmed the public reads at Q25 with fastp, ran MiXCR and retained productive beta chains. Rows merge per CDR3 protein into single entries with the most common DNA and genes. For this entry, the V and J calls and clone size follow TCRdb and not the study's own pipeline. Recorded for this sample are over 50,000 distinct CDR3 sequences; about 5.9% of them occurred a single time. The ten largest clones take up under 15% of the sample.

With regard to this clonotype: Its antigen remains unidentified. No qualities accompany the bases; no much larger clone lies one base away.

Interpreted using the paper, the time point label stands for: sample taken at primary tumor resection. Samples were obtained from over 70 patients with early-stage, untreated non-small cell lung cancer from the lung TRACERx cohort. For TCR sequencing, whole RNA was extracted from tumor and nontumor lung tissue, or from cryopreserved PBMC samples, and no cell sorting was done. Only patients for whom sufficient RNA was available from at least two tumor regions were selected for TCR sequencing. Spanning cysteine to phenylalanine, the CDR3 consists of 14 amino acids. Left in the record is the CDR3 DNA by itself, 42 bases read in frame from the first base. As encoded in the germline V gene (reference sequence), CDR1 is LNHDA while CDR2 is SQIVND. Trimming takes 3 bases from V and 5 bases from J, and the germline ends sit 13 bases apart.

This TCR was recovered from a female donor with early-stage non-small cell lung cancer. The starting material was PBMCs, obtained at surgery. Recombination linked TRBV19 to TRBJ1-1, with no confidently assigned D gene. The CDR3 has the sequence CASSMAGQGTEAFF. The nucleotides read TGTGCCAGTAGTATGGCCGGTCAAGGGACTGAAGCTTTCTTT.